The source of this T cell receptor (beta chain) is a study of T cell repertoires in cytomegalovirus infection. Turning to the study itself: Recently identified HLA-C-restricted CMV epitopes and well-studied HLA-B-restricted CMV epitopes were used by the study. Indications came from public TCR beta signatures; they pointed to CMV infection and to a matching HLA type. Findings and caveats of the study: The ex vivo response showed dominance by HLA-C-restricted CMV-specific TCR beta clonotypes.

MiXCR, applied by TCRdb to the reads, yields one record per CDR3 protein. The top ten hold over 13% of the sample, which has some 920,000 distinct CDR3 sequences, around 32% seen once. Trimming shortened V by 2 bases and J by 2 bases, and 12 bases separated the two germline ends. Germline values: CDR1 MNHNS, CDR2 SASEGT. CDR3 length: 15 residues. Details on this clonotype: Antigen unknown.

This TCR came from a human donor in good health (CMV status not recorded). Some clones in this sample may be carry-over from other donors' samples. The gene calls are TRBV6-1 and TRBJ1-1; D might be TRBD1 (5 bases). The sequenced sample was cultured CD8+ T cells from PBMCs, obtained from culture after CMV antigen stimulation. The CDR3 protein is CASSELGVPNTEAFF. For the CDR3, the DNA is TGTGCCAGCAGTGAATTGGGGGTTCCAAACACTGAAGCTTTCTTT.